This T cell receptor (beta chain) is drawn from a study of beta chain features in type 1 diabetes. Overall study results and limits: Moderate but significant shortening of TCRB CDR3s was recorded in all four CD4+ subsets from Type 1 diabetes patients.

What was sequenced were expressed TCRB transcripts, since all of the isolated RNA had been reverse transcribed. The table came from immunoSEQ multiplex PCR; TCRdb's copy has only in-frame clones and leaves some out. The profile shows some 240,000 clones, about a tenth of them singletons. With regard to this clone: Its specificity is unknown.

The germline V gene has CDR1 SQVTM and CDR2 ANQGSEA. This CDR3 comprises 13 residues. V shed 6 bases and J shed 8 bases, with 14 bases lying between them. The chain uses TRBV29-1 and TRBJ1-6; D is ambiguous. This TCR came from a man aged 18 to 29 in good health. Material: central memory CD4+ T cells from blood. The CDR3 region is CSVMESTYSPLHF. CDR3 DNA: TGCAGCGTCATGGAGAGCACCTATTCACCCCTCCACTTT.